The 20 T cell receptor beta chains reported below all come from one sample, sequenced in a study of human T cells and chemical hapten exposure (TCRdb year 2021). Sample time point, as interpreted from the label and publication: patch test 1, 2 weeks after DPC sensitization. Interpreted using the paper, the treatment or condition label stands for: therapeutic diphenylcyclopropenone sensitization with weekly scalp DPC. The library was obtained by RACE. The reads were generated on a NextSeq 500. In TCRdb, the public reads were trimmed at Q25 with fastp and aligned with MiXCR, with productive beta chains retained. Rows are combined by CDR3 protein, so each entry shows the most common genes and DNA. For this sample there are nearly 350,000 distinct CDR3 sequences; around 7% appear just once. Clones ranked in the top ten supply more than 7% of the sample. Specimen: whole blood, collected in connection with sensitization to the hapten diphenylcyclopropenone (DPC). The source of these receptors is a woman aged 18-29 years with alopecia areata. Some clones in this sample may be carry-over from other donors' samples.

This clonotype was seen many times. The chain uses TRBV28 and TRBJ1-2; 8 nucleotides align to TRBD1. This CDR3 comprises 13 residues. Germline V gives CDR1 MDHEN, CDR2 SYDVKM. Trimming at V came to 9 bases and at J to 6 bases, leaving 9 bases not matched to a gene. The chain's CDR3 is CASLQGAQDGYTF. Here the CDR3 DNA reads TGTGCCAGTCTCCAGGGGGCGCAGGATGGCTACACCTTC.

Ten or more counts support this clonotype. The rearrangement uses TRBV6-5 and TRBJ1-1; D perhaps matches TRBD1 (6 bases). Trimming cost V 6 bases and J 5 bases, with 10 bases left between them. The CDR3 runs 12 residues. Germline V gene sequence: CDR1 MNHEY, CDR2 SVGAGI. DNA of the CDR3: TGTGCCAGCAGCCGAGGGGGGACTGAAGCTTTCTTT. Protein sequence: CASSRGGTEAFF.

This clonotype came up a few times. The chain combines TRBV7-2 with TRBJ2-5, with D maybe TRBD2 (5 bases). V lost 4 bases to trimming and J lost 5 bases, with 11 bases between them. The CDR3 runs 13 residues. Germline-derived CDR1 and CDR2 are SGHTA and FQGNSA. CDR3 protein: CASSSWERETQYF. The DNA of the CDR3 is TGTGCCAGCAGCTCCTGGGAGCGGGAGACCCAGTACTTC.

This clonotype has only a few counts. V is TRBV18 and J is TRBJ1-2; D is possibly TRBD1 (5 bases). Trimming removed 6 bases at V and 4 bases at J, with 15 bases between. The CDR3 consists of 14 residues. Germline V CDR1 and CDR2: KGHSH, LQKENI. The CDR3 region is CASSPVGASYGYTF. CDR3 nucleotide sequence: TGTGCCAGCTCCCCCGTCGGGGCTTCCTATGGCTACACCTTC.

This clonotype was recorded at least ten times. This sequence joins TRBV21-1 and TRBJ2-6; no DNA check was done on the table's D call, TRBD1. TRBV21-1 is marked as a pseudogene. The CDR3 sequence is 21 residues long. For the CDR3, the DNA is TGTGCCAGCAGCAGAAGCCGACAGCGAAGTTTTTTGAGGTCTGGGGCCAACGTCCTGACTTTC. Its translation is CASSRSRQRSFLRSGANVLTF.

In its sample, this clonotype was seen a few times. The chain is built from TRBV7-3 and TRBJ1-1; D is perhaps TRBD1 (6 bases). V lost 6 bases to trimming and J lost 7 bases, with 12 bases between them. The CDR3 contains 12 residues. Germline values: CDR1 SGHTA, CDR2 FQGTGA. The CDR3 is CASRVEGGEAFF. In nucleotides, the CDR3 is TGTGCCAGCAGAGTGGAAGGGGGTGAAGCTTTCTTT.

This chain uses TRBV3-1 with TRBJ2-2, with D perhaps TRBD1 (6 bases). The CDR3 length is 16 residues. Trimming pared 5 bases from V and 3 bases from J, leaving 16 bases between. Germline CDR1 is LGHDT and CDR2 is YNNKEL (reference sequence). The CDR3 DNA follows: TGTGCCAGCAGCTACACTGGGGGCGAGTACACCGGGGAGCTGTTTTTT. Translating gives CASSYTGGEYTGELFF. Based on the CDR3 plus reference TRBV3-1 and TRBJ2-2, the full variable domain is DTAVSQTPKYLVTQMGNDKSIKCEQNLGHDTMYWYKQDSKKFLKIMFSYNNKELIINETVPNRFSPKSPDKAHLNLHINSLELGDSAVYFCASSYTGGEYTGELFFGEGSRLTVL.

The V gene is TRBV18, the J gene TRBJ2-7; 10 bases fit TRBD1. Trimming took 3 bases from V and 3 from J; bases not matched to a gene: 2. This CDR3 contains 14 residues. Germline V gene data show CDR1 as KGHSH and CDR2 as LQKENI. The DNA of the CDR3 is TGTGCCAGCTCACCTGGGACAGGGGACTACGAGCAGTACTTC. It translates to CASSPGTGDYEQYF.

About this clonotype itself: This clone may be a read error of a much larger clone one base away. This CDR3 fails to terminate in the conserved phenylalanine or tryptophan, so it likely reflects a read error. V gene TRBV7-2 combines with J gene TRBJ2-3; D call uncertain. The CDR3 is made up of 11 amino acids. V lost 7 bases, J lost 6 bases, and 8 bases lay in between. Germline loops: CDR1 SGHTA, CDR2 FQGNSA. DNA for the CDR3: TGTGCCAGCACCGAATCTGATACGCAGTATATT. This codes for CASTESDTQYI.

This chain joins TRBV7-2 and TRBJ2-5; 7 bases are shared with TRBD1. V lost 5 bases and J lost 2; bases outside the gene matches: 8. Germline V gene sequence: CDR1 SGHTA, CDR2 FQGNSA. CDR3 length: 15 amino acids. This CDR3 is CASSRQGQPQETQYF. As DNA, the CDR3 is TGTGCCAGCAGCCGCCAGGGACAGCCACAAGAGACCCAGTACTTC.

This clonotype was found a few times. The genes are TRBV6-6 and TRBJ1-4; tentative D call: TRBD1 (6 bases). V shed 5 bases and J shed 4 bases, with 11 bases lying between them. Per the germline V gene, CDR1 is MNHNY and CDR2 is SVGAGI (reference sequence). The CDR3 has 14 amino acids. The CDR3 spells CASSRTANNEKLFF. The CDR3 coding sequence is TGTGCCAGCAGTCGGACAGCAAATAATGAAAAACTGTTTTTT.

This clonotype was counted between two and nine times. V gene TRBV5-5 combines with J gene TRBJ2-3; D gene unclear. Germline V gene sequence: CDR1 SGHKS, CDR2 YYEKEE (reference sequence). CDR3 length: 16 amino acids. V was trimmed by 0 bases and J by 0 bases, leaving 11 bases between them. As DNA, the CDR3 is TGTGCCAGCAGCTTGGACCGACCGATGAGCACAGATACGCAGTATTTT. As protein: CASSLDRPMSTDTQYF.

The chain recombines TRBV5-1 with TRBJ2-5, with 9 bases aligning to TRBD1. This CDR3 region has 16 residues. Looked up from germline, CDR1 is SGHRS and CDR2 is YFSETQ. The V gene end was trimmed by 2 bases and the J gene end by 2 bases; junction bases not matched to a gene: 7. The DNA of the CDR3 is TGCGCCAGCAGCTTACTGACAGGGGGTGGACAAGAGACCCAGTACTTC. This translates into CASSLLTGGGQETQYF.

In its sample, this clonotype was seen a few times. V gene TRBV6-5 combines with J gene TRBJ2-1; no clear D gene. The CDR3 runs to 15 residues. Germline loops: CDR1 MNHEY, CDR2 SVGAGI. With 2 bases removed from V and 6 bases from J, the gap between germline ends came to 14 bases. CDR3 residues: CASSYDGNVVNEQFF. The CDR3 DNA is TGTGCCAGCAGTTACGATGGGAATGTCGTCAATGAGCAGTTCTTC.

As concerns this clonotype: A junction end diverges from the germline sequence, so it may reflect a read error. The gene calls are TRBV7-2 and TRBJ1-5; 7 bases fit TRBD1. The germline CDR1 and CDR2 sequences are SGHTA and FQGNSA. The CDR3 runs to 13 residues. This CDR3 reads CASSGTVNQPQQF. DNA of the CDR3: TGTGCCAGCAGCGGGACAGTCAATCAGCCCCAGCAATTT. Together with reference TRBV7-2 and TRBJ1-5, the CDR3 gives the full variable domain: GAGVSQSPSNKVTEKGKDVELRCDPISGHTALYWYRQSLGQGLEFLIYFQGNSAPDKSGLPSDRFSAERTGGSVSTLTIQRTQQEDSAVYLCASSGTVNQPQQFGDGTRLSIL.

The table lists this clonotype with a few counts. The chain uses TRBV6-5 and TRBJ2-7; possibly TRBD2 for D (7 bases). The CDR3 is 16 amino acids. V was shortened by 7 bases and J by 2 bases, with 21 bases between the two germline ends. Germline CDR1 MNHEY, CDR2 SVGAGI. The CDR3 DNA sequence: TGTGCCAGCACACCCACCGAGGGGGAGGGAACCTACGAGCAGTACTTC. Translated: CASTPTEGEGTYEQYF.

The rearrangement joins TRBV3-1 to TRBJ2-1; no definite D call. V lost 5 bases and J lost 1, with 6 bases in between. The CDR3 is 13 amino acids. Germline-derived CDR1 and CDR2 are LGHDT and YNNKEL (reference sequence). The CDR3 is CASSFRSYNEQFF. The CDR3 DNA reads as TGTGCCAGCAGCTTTAGGTCCTACAATGAGCAGTTCTTC.

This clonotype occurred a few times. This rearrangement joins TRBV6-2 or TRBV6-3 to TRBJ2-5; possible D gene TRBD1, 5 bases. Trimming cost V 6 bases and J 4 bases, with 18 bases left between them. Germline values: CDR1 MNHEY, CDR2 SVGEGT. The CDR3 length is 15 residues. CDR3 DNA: TGTGCCAGCAGCTCCAGACGGATTGGGGCAGAGACCCAGTACTTC. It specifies CASSSRRIGAETQYF.

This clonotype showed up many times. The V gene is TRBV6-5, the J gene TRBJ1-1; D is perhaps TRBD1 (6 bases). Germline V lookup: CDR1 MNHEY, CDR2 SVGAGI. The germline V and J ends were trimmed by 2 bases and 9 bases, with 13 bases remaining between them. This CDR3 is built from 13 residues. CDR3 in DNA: TGTGCCAGCAGTTACGCAGGGGCGGTTAAAGCTTTCTTT. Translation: CASSYAGAVKAFF.

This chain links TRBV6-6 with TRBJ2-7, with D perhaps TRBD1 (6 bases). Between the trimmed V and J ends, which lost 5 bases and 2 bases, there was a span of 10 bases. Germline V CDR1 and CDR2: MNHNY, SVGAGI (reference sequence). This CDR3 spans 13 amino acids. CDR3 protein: CASSARGPYEQYF. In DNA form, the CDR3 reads TGTGCCAGCAGTGCCAGGGGACCCTACGAGCAGTACTTC.